This T cell receptor beta chain was identified during a study of Graves' ophthalmopathy and Graves' hyperthyroidism. Amplifying from RNA transcripts, the study obtained TCR beta CDR3 regions. After a first-round RT-PCR with HTBI primers, a second-round multiplex PCR was run. TCRdb re-analysed the multiplex PCR reads in MiXCR, keeping a single row per CDR3 protein. The profile shows around 520,000 distinct CDR3 sequences, approximately 37% of them singletons. The germline V gene has CDR1 LNHDA and CDR2 SQIVND (reference sequence). The CDR3 length is 14 residues. V was shortened by 5 bases and J by 2 bases, with 9 bases between the two germline ends.

The sequencing input was peripheral blood or thyroid tissue (not recorded which). The V and J genes are TRBV19 and TRBJ2-2; D remains unclear. The sequence came from an adult man with Graves' hyperthyroidism. The DNA for the CDR3 is TGTGCCAGTAGTGTTGGATTTAACACCGGGGAGCTGTTTTTT. Its protein is CASSVGFNTGELFF.